The 30 T cell receptor beta chains below all came from one sample that was sequenced in a study of cytomegalovirus exposure and HLA in healthy donors. Both 60 Vbeta primers and 13 Jbeta primers went into the PCR. Assay used: immunoSEQ multiplex PCR; TCRdb lists only in-frame clones, some missing. The sample records 180,000 or so clones, around 76% being singletons. Material for sequencing was PBMCs. All receptors derive from a woman in her twenties or thirties in good health and CMV-seropositive.

This chain connects TRBV19 to TRBJ1-5, with D perhaps matching TRBD1 (5 bases). The CDR3 covers 16 residues. Trimming removed 4 bases at V and 2 bases at J, with 15 bases between. Per the germline V gene, CDR1 is LNHDA and CDR2 is SQIVND (reference sequence). CDR3 DNA: TGTGCCAGTAGTACCTCTCCCGGGGGTCGCAATCAGCCCCAGCATTTT. Amino acids: CASSTSPGGRNQPQHF.

The CDR3 DNA sequence: TGTGCCAGCAGGGACAGGGACTATGGCTACACCTTC. It codes for CASRDRDYGYTF. The chain joins TRBV27 to TRBJ1-2; 8 bases map to TRBD1. The CDR3 is made up of 12 amino acids. In germline, CDR1 is MNHEY, CDR2 SMNVEV (reference sequence). Unmatched junction bases numbered 0, after V lost 6 bases and J lost 3 bases.

The rearrangement joins TRBV30 to TRBJ1-1; 7 bases are a match to TRBD1. Germline assignment: CDR1 GTSNPN and CDR2 SVGIG (reference sequence). Trimming at V came to 3 bases and at J to 1 base, leaving 2 bases not matched to a gene. The CDR3 runs 13 residues. CDR3: CAWRGTANTEAFF. Written as DNA, the CDR3 is TGTGCCTGGAGGGGGACAGCGAACACTGAAGCTTTCTTT. The variable domain in full, completed from reference TRBV30 and TRBJ1-1, reads SQTIHQWPATLVQPVGSPLSLECTVEGTSNPNLYWYRQAAGRGLQLLFYSVGIGQISSEVPQNLSASRPQDRQFILSSKKLLLSDSGFYLCAWRGTANTEAFFGQGTRLTVV.

The gene calls are TRBV5-1 and TRBJ2-7, with 9 bases fitting TRBD1. Germline values: CDR1 SGHRS, CDR2 YFSETQ. Unmatched junction bases numbered 3, after V lost 4 bases and J lost 1 base. This CDR3 is built from 14 residues. The CDR3 region is CASSPTGGSYEQYF. The DNA for the CDR3 is TGCGCCAGCAGCCCGACAGGGGGTTCCTACGAGCAGTACTTC.

This chain connects TRBV6-6 to TRBJ1-1, with 8 bases that match TRBD1. V lost 5 bases to trimming and J lost 4 bases; unmatched junction nucleotides: 9. CDR1 is MNHNY, CDR2 SVGAGI, per germline (reference sequence). The CDR3 is made up of 15 amino acids. The DNA for the CDR3 is TGTGCCAGCAGTCAGGGACAGGTGTGGGGCACTGAAGCTTTCTTT. Translation: CASSQGQVWGTEAFF.

The rearrangement uses TRBV5-6 and TRBJ1-2, with 8 nucleotides matching TRBD1. The CDR3 consists of 14 residues. Germline loops: CDR1 SGHDT, CDR2 YYEEEE. Trimming cost V 7 bases and J 3 bases; bases outside gene matches: 8. CDR3 sequence (DNA): TGTGCCAGCGACGGACAGGGAAATGACTATGGCTACACCTTC. It specifies CASDGQGNDYGYTF.

The J gene is TRBJ2-5, the V gene TRBV7-2; D gene uncertain. Germline loops: CDR1 SGHTA, CDR2 FQGNSA. Between the trimmed V and J ends, which lost 5 bases and 1 base, there was a span of 11 bases. This CDR3 is 14 amino acids long. CDR3 sequence reads: CASSESSGQETQYF. CDR3 DNA: TGTGCCAGCAGCGAATCTTCGGGCCAAGAGACCCAGTACTTC.

The chain couples TRBV7-9 to TRBJ1-1; 9 bases fit TRBD1. CDR3 size: 18 residues. V lost 1 base to trimming and J lost 8 bases; unmatched junction nucleotides: 17. Germline V gene data show CDR1 as SEHNR and CDR2 as FQNEAQ (reference sequence). The CDR3 sequence: CASSLGTGARKWLEEAFF. Written as DNA, the CDR3 is TGTGCCAGCAGCTTAGGGACAGGGGCCCGAAAGTGGTTAGAGGAAGCTTTCTTT.

The chain couples TRBV28 to TRBJ1-2; D not resolved. This CDR3 has 12 amino acids. V lost 8 bases to trimming and J lost 1 base, with 8 bases between them. Germline CDR1 reads MDHEN; CDR2 reads SYDVKM. The CDR3 sequence is CASEGHNYGYTF. The DNA for the CDR3 is TGTGCCAGCGAGGGTCATAACTATGGCTACACCTTC.

This chain uses TRBV5-4 with TRBJ2-7, with TRBD2 matching over 12 bases. The junction had 2 bases not matched to a gene; V was cut back by 2 bases and J by 5 bases. The CDR3 is 14 residues long. Looked up from germline, CDR1 is SGHNT and CDR2 is YYREEE (reference sequence). The CDR3 DNA is TGTGCCAGCAGCTTCCCTAGCGGGGGGGACGAGCAGTACTTC. This sequence encodes CASSFPSGGDEQYF.

This clone was counted once. The chain links TRBV10-3 to TRBJ1-5, with D perhaps TRBD1 (6 bases). Germline-derived CDR1 and CDR2 are ENHRY and SYGVKD. The CDR3 spans 14 residues. Trimming took 10 bases from V and 3 from J, leaving 16 bases between them. The CDR3: CATSGEGDNQPQHF. CDR3 nucleotide sequence: TGTGCCACCAGCGGGGAGGGGGACAATCAGCCCCAGCATTTT.

The CDR3 spells CASSDLGSGSYEQYF. CDR3 DNA: TGTGCCAGCAGTGACCTTGGGTCAGGATCCTACGAGCAGTACTTC. The genes are TRBV9 and TRBJ2-7, with D uncertain. The CDR3 is 15 amino acids. Germline V gene sequence: CDR1 SGDLS, CDR2 YYNGEE. V was clipped by 5 bases and J by 1 base, with 16 bases between them.

The chain links TRBV2 to TRBJ2-7; 8 positions match TRBD1. V shed 6 bases, J shed 2 bases, and the junction held 6 bases outside the gene matches. The CDR3 covers 14 residues. CDR1 is SNHLY and CDR2 is FYNNEI in the germline V gene. This chain's CDR3 is CASRSSDRAYEQYF. The CDR3, as DNA: TGTGCCAGCAGATCTTCGGACAGGGCCTACGAGCAGTACTTC.

The chain has TRBV5-1 and TRBJ2-5, with D tentatively TRBD1 (6 bases). Near its end, the DNA agrees better with TRBJ2-7, so the J call may be wrong. The germline gives CDR1 SGHRS, CDR2 YFSETQ. The length of the CDR3 is 14 residues. The chain's CDR3 is CASSLDGQSYEQYF. The CDR3 coding sequence is TGCGCCAGCAGCTTGGATGGACAGTCCTACGAGCAGTACTTC.

The V call is TRBV28, the J call TRBJ2-7; 7 positions match TRBD1. CDR3 length: 16 amino acids. The V segment lost 2 bases and the J segment 3 bases; nucleotides outside the gene matches: 10. Looked up from germline, CDR1 is MDHEN and CDR2 is SYDVKM. This CDR3 reads CASSLPRQGPSYEQYF. CDR3 sequence (DNA): TGTGCCAGCAGTTTACCCAGACAGGGTCCTAGCTACGAGCAGTACTTC.

This chain links TRBV30 with TRBJ1-4; no clear D gene. CDR1 and CDR2 from the germline V gene are GTSNPN and SVGIG (reference sequence). The CDR3 covers 11 residues. V was shortened by 5 bases and J by 4 bases, with 5 bases between the two germline ends. CDR3 in DNA: TGTGCCTGGCGTTATAATGAAAAACTGTTTTTT. This translates into CAWRYNEKLFF.

The J gene is TRBJ2-1, the V gene TRBV5-1; the D gene is possibly TRBD1 (6 bases). The germline V gene encodes CDR1 SGHRS and CDR2 YFSETQ. Trimming left V 4 bases short and J 5 bases short, with 7 bases between. The CDR3 spans 12 residues. DNA of the CDR3: TGCGCCAGCAGCCGGGACAACAATGAGCAGTTCTTC. Translating gives CASSRDNNEQFF.

The V call is TRBV6-1, the J call TRBJ1-1; maybe TRBD1 (5 bases). V lost 2 bases, J lost 4 bases, and 11 bases lay in between. Germline CDR1 and CDR2: MNHNS and SASEGT. The CDR3 covers 14 residues. In DNA, the CDR3 is TGTGCCAGCAGTGAATATAACGGGGGCACTGAAGCTTTCTTT. Residues: CASSEYNGGTEAFF.

This clone occurred a few times. The V and J genes are TRBV7-2 and TRBJ1-1; D gene unclear. Germline lookup yields CDR1 SGHTA and CDR2 FQGNSA. The CDR3 is 15 amino acids. V was clipped by 0 bases and J by 0 bases, with 8 bases between them. CDR3 amino acids: CASSLADTMNTEAFF. CDR3 bases: TGTGCCAGCAGCTTAGCTGACACAATGAACACTGAAGCTTTCTTT.

The chain combines TRBV9 with TRBJ2-5; 10 nucleotides agree with TRBD2. Trimming took 6 bases from V and 7 from J; bases not matched to a gene: 12. Germline V gene data show CDR1 as SGDLS and CDR2 as YYNGEE. The length of the CDR3 is 15 residues. CDR3 DNA: TGTGCCAGCACCCCGAGCGGGCTAGCGGGAGTGACCCAGTACTTC. It is translated as CASTPSGLAGVTQYF.

The chain combines TRBV7-9 with TRBJ2-7; a possible D gene is TRBD2 (5 bases). Germline V gene data show CDR1 as SEHNR and CDR2 as FQNEAQ (reference sequence). Trimming shortened V by 1 base and J by 4 bases, and 11 bases separated the two germline ends. The length of the CDR3 is 14 residues. CDR3 DNA: TGTGCCAGCAGCTTAGATGGCTCGGGATACGAGCAGTACTTC. Residues: CASSLDGSGYEQYF.

The chain links TRBV7-2 to TRBJ2-1; TRBD2 aligns across 15 bases. Looked up from germline, CDR1 is SGHTA and CDR2 is FQGNSA. The CDR3 contains 15 residues. V shed 5 bases, J shed 13 bases, and the junction held 9 bases outside the gene matches. The CDR3, as DNA: TGTGCCAGCAGCCAAGTTGGGGGACTAGCGGGAGGACAGTTCTTC. It translates to CASSQVGGLAGGQFF. Drawing the rest from reference TRBV7-2 and TRBJ2-1, the complete variable domain is GAGVSQSPSNKVTEKGKDVELRCDPISGHTALYWYRQSLGQGLEFLIYFQGNSAPDKSGLPSDRFSAERTGGSVSTLTIQRTQQEDSAVYLCASSQVGGLAGGQFFGPGTRLTVL.

The chain carries TRBV7-9 and TRBJ1-3, with D possibly being TRBD1 (6 bases). This CDR3 is 15 amino acids long. V shed 4 bases and J shed 2 bases, with 12 bases lying between them. Germline CDR1 is SEHNR and CDR2 is FQNEAQ (reference sequence). CDR3 sequence (DNA): TGTGCCAGCAGCTCGGGACATTTGGCTGGAAACACCATATATTTT. Protein sequence: CASSSGHLAGNTIYF.

This chain joins TRBV9 and TRBJ2-1; 13 bases align to TRBD2. The germline V gene has CDR1 SGDLS and CDR2 YYNGEE. The CDR3 covers 15 residues. After removal of 0 bases from V and 9 bases from J, the junction contained 3 bases not matched to a gene. Here the CDR3 reads CASSVGTSGSVEQFF. The CDR3 nucleotides are TGTGCCAGCAGCGTAGGGACTAGCGGGAGTGTTGAGCAGTTCTTC.

The V call is TRBV28, the J call TRBJ1-3; D gene unclear. The CDR3 length is 14 residues. Germline loops: CDR1 MDHEN, CDR2 SYDVKM. V was shortened by 8 bases and J by 1 base, with 12 bases between the two germline ends. CDR3 loop: CASLDGRSGNTIYF. Written as DNA, the CDR3 is TGTGCCAGCCTGGACGGGAGATCTGGAAACACCATATATTTT.

There are a few counts of this clone. The CDR3 protein is CASSLEPTGVTDTQYF. The CDR3 DNA is TGCGCCAGCAGCTTGGAACCTACAGGGGTAACAGATACGCAGTATTTT. This chain connects TRBV5-1 to TRBJ2-3, with 7 positions matching TRBD1. This CDR3 spans 16 amino acids. V gave up 0 bases and J gave up 3 bases; unmatched junction bases: 7. Germline lookup yields CDR1 SGHRS and CDR2 YFSETQ.

The gene calls are TRBV6-6 and TRBJ2-2, with D unresolved. CDR1 and CDR2 from the germline V gene are MNHNY and SVGAGI (reference sequence). The CDR3 loop spans 16 amino acids. The V end lost 2 bases, the J end lost 5 bases, and 15 bases lay between the germline ends. CDR3 sequence: CASSYGWAGVTGELFF. CDR3 bases: TGTGCCAGCAGTTACGGTTGGGCCGGTGTAACCGGGGAGCTGTTTTTT.

In the case of this clone: An end of the junction differs from the germline gene, which may be a read error. The rearrangement uses TRBV18 and TRBJ2-7, with D possibly TRBD1 on 6 matching bases. Germline CDR1 and CDR2: KGHSH and LQKENI. The CDR3 loop spans 14 amino acids. CDR3 bases: TGTGCCAGCTCATCACCGACAGGCAGCTACGAGCAGTACTTC. Amino acids: CASSSPTGSYEQYF.

The J gene is TRBJ1-2, the V gene TRBV6-1; weak D call: TRBD1 (6 bases). CDR3 length: 13 amino acids. The germline V gene has CDR1 MNHNS and CDR2 SASEGT. Trimming left V 8 bases short and J 4 bases short, with 14 bases between. The CDR3 nucleotides read TGTGCCAGCTCGGAATCGGACAGCTATGGCTACACCTTC. This sequence encodes CASSESDSYGYTF.

The chain recombines TRBV10-3 with TRBJ1-1; 8 bases line up with TRBD1. The CDR3 has 13 residues. Germline V gene data show CDR1 as ENHRY and CDR2 as SYGVKD. V lost 7 bases and J lost 3; bases outside the gene matches: 4. CDR3 sequence: CAITKTGDTEAFF. Here the CDR3 DNA reads TGTGCCATCACCAAGACAGGGGACACTGAAGCTTTCTTT.